This T cell receptor beta chain was recovered during a study of T cell clonotyping in hematopoietic cell transplantation. Study details: Recipient samples before transplant were obtained post-cytoreduction. Whole-study findings and limits: After transplant, recipient diversity fell while pathologically expanded clonotypes grew through day 180.

Note on this clone: Its antigen is not known.

Germline V CDR1 and CDR2: MGHRA, YSYEKL. V lost 0 bases to trimming and J lost 8 bases, with 7 bases between them. CDR3 size: 12 residues. As for time point: recipient sample about 28 days before transplant, after cytoreduction. Samples: about 28 days before transplant, then days 30, 100 and 180 after. Sequencing was performed with immunoSEQ multiplex PCR; in TCRdb, only in-frame clones are kept and a portion is missing. The sample includes around 27,000 clones, roughly three quarters of them seen just once. The V gene is TRBV4-1, the J gene TRBJ1-2, with D uncertain. The TCR sequence derives from a man aged 50-60 years with myelodysplastic syndrome. Some clones in this sample may be carry-over from other donors' samples. Sequences were derived from peripheral blood mononuclear cells, sampled before stem cell transplant. CDR3 amino acids: CASSQEGGGYTF. CDR3 nucleotides: TGCGCCAGCAGCCAAGAGGGAGGCGGCTACACCTTC.